This T cell receptor (beta chain) was sequenced during a study of cytomegalovirus exposure and HLA in healthy donors. With 60 Vbeta and 13 Jbeta primers, the PCR was carried out. Sequenced by immunoSEQ multiplex PCR; TCRdb stores in-frame clones only, minus some. This sample has roughly 100,000 clones; 75% to 85% occur once, and the top ten carry roughly 6.1%. This clonotype was obtained from a man between 18 and 35 years old in good health and CMV-seronegative. Sequencing used PBMCs.

CDR3 coding DNA: TGCGCCAGCAGCTTGCGGGCTTCGGGGGGAAACACCATATATTTT. This translates into CASSLRASGGNTIYF. The chain combines TRBV5-1 with TRBJ1-3; no definite D call. The CDR3 consists of 15 residues. Between the trimmed V and J ends, which lost 1 base and 4 bases, there was a span of 12 bases. Germline lookup yields CDR1 SGHRS and CDR2 YFSETQ.